This TCR beta chain was recorded in a study of cytomegalovirus exposure and HLA in healthy donors (TCRdb year 2017). In the study overall: An earlier analysis of roughly 630 of the donors reported 250 to 350 Gb of sequence data and around 110 million unique TCR beta sequences from 190 million or so T cells. The aim of the study was to test whether cataloging public T cell receptors could identify signatures of past pathogen exposure. Of the roughly 400 genotyped donors, approximately 83% fell in the genetic ancestry cluster associated with self-reported Caucasian donors. All discovery cohort repertoires had been generated using a single sequencing platform. A later genetic analysis used genome-wide SNP genotypes for about three fifths of the roughly 700 donors, treating that subset as a discovery cohort. HLA typing covered class I and class II loci at four-digit resolution. Typing coverage differed by locus: A, B, C, DRB1 and DQB1 were typed in roughly 620-630 donors, DQA1 in about 510, DPA1 in some 600, and DPB1 in 450 to 490. Roughly 5 DR-DQ haplotypes were handled as single units for association and clustering, since linkage in the cohort was strong. To decide whether each TCR beta V gene segment behaved as functional or pseudogenic, an earlier analysis of over 500 of the donors relied on high-throughput TCR beta sequencing. Donor age, sex, ethnicity and CMV serostatus were compiled together with the repertoire data. Around 330 gigabases of sequencing data and roughly 80 million unique TCR sequences made up an early release that covered approximately 650 HLA-typed donors. On average, approximately 250,000 unique TCR beta nucleotide sequences were sequenced per donor among some 430 genotyped donors of the cohort, with roughly 18% of those sequences being non-productive. A separate validation cohort of approximately 120 different subjects was used in addition to the roughly 700-subject first cohort. The later analysis used no new phenotypic data to find candidate immune exposures, relying instead on TCR beta sequences and their occurrence across donors. The study combined high-throughput TCR immunosequencing, statistical association of individual TCRs with disease status, and machine learning to predict cytomegalovirus infection status. A later analysis re-examined previously published TCR beta repertoires from 600 to 700 donors and added high-resolution HLA genotyping to investigate patterns of TCR occurrence. The T cell repertoires of under 750 subjects were profiled by immunosequencing and related to cytomegalovirus serostatus.

On this clone: Its antigen is not yet known. No base-level quality is on record; no much larger clone is a single base apart.

CDR1 and CDR2 (SGHAT, FQNNGV) derive from the germline V gene. Trimmed from V: 1 base; trimmed from J: 5 bases; junction bases lacking a gene match: 6. Including cysteine and phenylalanine, the CDR3 has 16 amino acids. Only CDR3 DNA remains: 48 bases, in frame from the first base. The library was made by the immunoSEQ multiplex PCR assay. For the multiplex PCR, a mixture combining 60 forward primers for TCR Vbeta segments and 13 reverse primers for TCR Jbeta segments was used. Amplification of the CDR3 region of rearranged TCR beta genes was performed with a multiplex PCR assay on genomic DNA. Amplified TCR beta libraries were sequenced as 87-base-pair reads on the Illumina HiSeq System. Concerning the study's data processing: Across the 700 or so repertoires, a later analysis counted 60 million to 90 million unique TCR beta chains, around 10 million of which were shared by at least two donors. Raw reads were error-corrected and collapsed into unique sequences by a nearest-neighbor algorithm in which closely related sequences were merged to remove PCR and sequencing errors. To assign V, D and J gene segments, CDR3 sequences were aligned to IMGT reference sequences. For a sequence to be retained, at least a six-nucleotide match to both a V gene segment and a J gene segment was required. A rearrangement was called productive if the CDR3 had no stop codons and remained in frame with V and J, and every other rearrangement was called non-productive. CDR3 was defined by IMGT convention, running from the second conserved V-encoded cysteine to the conserved J-encoded phenylalanine. The earlier analysis of 550 to 650 of the donors excluded any sequence lacking an unambiguous match to a single V gene segment. In an earlier analysis of a few hundred of the donors, V segments were called functional above 56.7% productive rearrangements and were called segregating when the between-donor standard deviation exceeded 5%. A statistical classification framework was built to diagnose cytomegalovirus status from the catalog of TCR beta chain sequences. A later analysis assigned V and J genes by comparing TCR nucleotide sequences with IMGT/GENE-DB human TR gene sequences. A later analysis assigned CDR3 sequences and most-parsimonious VDJ recombination scenarios with the TCRdist pipeline. In a later analysis, each TCR beta chain was defined by its CDR3 amino acid sequence together with its V-gene family, and reads without a unique V-gene family were excluded. As a way to deal with suspected cross-contamination and a sequencing artifact, a later analysis dropped over 550 nucleotide sequences that were highly shared and had low generation probability. In a later analysis, a clonal expansion index for each public chain was calculated from normalized within-repertoire ranks of inferred template counts. Generation probabilities in a later analysis came from a VDJ recombination model fitted to out-of-frame rearrangements, and those results were checked against IGoR. In a later analysis, hypergeometric tests were used to score TCR-TCR, TCR-HLA and TCR-CMV co-occurrence, with a repertoire-size bias correction applied to TCR pairs. A later analysis estimated false discovery rates by permuting HLA or CMV assignments 20 times. In a later analysis, co-occurring TCRs were grouped using DBSCAN, and TCRdist sequence similarity was added for clustering within HLA-allele-positive subsets. Repertoires with fewer than 30,000 or more than 120,000 public chains, plus five repertoires with anomalous nucleotide sharing, were excluded from co-occurrence clustering. The table was pulled from immuneACCESS by TCRdb, which kept in-frame rearrangements only. Such tables lose some clones; where checked, under half of the loss comes from unresolved V genes, and the rest has no known cause. V and J calls and clone size are those listed in that table; D and trimming were worked out from the DNA. In this sample the table shows 90,000 to 120,000 clones, 75% to 80% of which occur a single time. The top ten hold approximately 5% of the sample.

The cohort comprised around 690 healthy bone marrow donors. Cohort members were all nominally healthy when sampled, although unrecorded immune exposures were likely present. The donor tested CMV seropositive and was one of the 289 seropositive cohort members. Each donor provided a peripheral blood sample, and peripheral blood mononuclear cells were used for TCR beta sequencing. The Qiagen DNeasy Blood Extraction Kit was used to extract genomic DNA from the blood cell samples. On the study overall, not on this receptor specifically: According to the authors, the approach could potentially be generalized to other disease states and immunological phenotypes. In a later analysis, several top co-occurrence clusters were reported to appear linked to parvovirus B19, influenza, CMV and Epstein-Barr virus. In vitro tests confirmed that a few of the cytomegalovirus-associated TCR beta chains recognize cytomegalovirus antigens. A further reported finding was that TCR beta sequences accurately predicted the HLA-A and HLA-B alleles for most subjects in the first cohort. Cytomegalovirus status was reported to be diagnosed by the classifier with high specificity and sensitivity in both the original and validation cohorts. Because some donors lacked HLA typing at each locus, the association tests relied only on the typed subset. In a later analysis, HLA-associated TCR beta chains were found to be more clonally expanded and to have lower generation probabilities than equally common non-associated chains. A later analysis found that most CMV-associated TCR beta chains appeared HLA-restricted, with HLA associations seemingly driven largely by CMV exposure. Across donors, most TCR sequences were observed very rarely, whereas some public TCRs were present in many individuals. In an earlier analysis of approximately 590 of the donors, most TCR beta V segments were observed in productive rearrangements about 87% or about 30% of the time, broadly matching IMGT annotations. Only TCR beta chains were sequenced in this cohort, and the absence of alpha or paired-chain data limited detectable features. Over 15 rarely observed V segments, including chromosome 9 orphons, were excluded from the earlier analysis of a few hundred of the donors because counts were too low. Immune exposure information for the cohort was limited to CMV serostatus. The 87-base-pair reads could not distinguish some IMGT-functional V segments, including TRBV6-2 and TRBV6-3, so those segments were excluded. The study gave a list of more than 150 TCR beta chains associated with cytomegalovirus. Compared with the approximately 600-donor mean, donors in an Asian-associated ancestry cluster had fewer N-insertions in productive TCRs, according to a later genetic analysis. The presence/absence analyses assumed that sequencing depth was roughly uniform across donors, and that assumption may not be true. A group of highly shared sequence variants was considered likely to be a technical artifact of the sequencing pipeline. Linkage disequilibrium might explain the correlated functional status among segregating V segments, but an unknown experimental factor could not be excluded. An association between a missense DCLRE1C variant and V-gene and J-gene trimming of TCR beta chains was found in a later genetic analysis and replicated in an independent cohort. When HLA alleles, especially DR and DQ, strongly co-occurred, TCR associations were difficult to assign to individual alleles. At a false discovery rate of 0.05, a later analysis linked roughly 17,000 TCR beta sequences to specific HLA alleles. In a later analysis, TCR association rates were found to vary across HLA loci, with the most associated TCRs seen for DRB1 alleles and the fewest for HLA-C alleles.

This sequence was found in a man aged 55 to 70 in good health and CMV-seropositive. This chain joins TRBV11-2 to TRBJ2-2; 8 central bases correspond to TRBD2. Sequencing input: PBMCs. The CDR3: CASSLAGGPRTGELFF. The DNA sequence is TGTGCCAGCAGCTTAGCGGGGGGGCCCAGGACCGGGGAGCTGTTTTTT.